The entry below describes one T cell receptor beta chain. The antigen remains unidentified. Germline loops: CDR1 MDHEN, CDR2 SYDVKM. This CDR3 is 14 amino acids long. V shed 6 bases, J shed 5 bases, and the junction held 9 bases outside the gene matches. Using constant-segment primers, 5'RACE produced TCR alpha and TCR beta cDNA libraries carrying sample barcodes and UMIs. TCRdb reprocessed the 5' RACE reads via MiXCR and lists one record per CDR3 protein. The sample contains 220,000 or so distinct CDR3 sequences, 9% to 10% of which appear only once. This specimen comes from a study of T-cell memory formation after mild COVID-19. Study observations and caveats: Some clones that responded turned up in pre-infection memory, which suggests that cross-reactive memory joined in. Contracting clones from day 15 to 85 had balanced CD4/CD8; later expanders favoured CD4+. The authors left the SARS-CoV-2 specificity of second-wave clones peaking on day 37 unconfirmed.

V gene TRBV28 combines with J gene TRBJ2-5; 7 nucleotides align to TRBD1. The receptor was isolated from a man aged 18-30 years who had mild COVID-19 (a few samples of this study predate the infection). Cell type and time point are not known. Material for sequencing was PBMCs or a T cell subset sorted from them (not recorded which). CDR3 loop: CASRDYRGQETQYF. The DNA of the CDR3 is TGTGCCAGCAGGGATTACAGGGGACAGGAGACCCAGTACTTC.